Listed below are T cell receptor beta chains from one sample, sequenced in a study of cytotoxic CD8 clonotypes in ibrutinib-treated CLL. Method: immunoSEQ multiplex PCR; TCRdb's copy keeps in-frame clones and lacks some. This sample carries 100,000 to 150,000 clones, approximately 85% of them seen once, and the ten largest clones take roughly 2%. Sequencing used PBMCs, obtained after 24 months of ibrutinib treatment. The receptors stem from a human donor with chronic lymphocytic leukemia. The CDR3 runs from the conserved cysteine through the conserved F or W. A D gene is named only where the DNA matches it firmly. Clone size is stated in some rows and not others, as once, few, many or a class when expanded.

cdr3_nt cdr3_aa clone_size v_call d_call j_call
TGCGCCAGCAGCCGTTCGGGACTAGCGGGGGGGACCACCTACGAGCAGTACTTC CASSRSGLAGGTTYEQYF - TRBV4-3 TRBD2 TRBJ2-7
TGCGCCAGCAGTCAATCTTGTCAGGGGAGGGGTGGTGAAAAACTGTTTTTT CASSQSCQGRGGEKLFF - TRBV23-1 - TRBJ1-4
TGTGCCAGCAGCTTAGACAGGGGGATGGGTGAAAAACTGTTTTTT CASSLDRGMGEKLFF - TRBV11-2 TRBD1 TRBJ1-4
TGTGCCAGCAGCTTTCCCGGGGGCGGTGGCTACACCTTC CASSFPGGGGYTF - TRBV11-2 - TRBJ1-2
TGCGCCAGCAGCTTGGCCGGGGGCCCGAGCTCCTACGAGCAGTACTTC CASSLAGGPSSYEQYF - TRBV5-1 - TRBJ2-7
TGTGCCAGCAGCCCCCTCGGACAGGGGGCCACCCTTAGTGGAGAGACCCAGTACTTC CASSPLGQGATLSGETQYF - TRBV4-2 TRBD1 TRBJ2-5
TGCGCCAGCAGCATTAGCGGGGGGGCGTCCACCGGGGAGCTGTTTTTT CASSISGGASTGELFF - TRBV5-1 TRBD2 TRBJ2-2
TGTGCCAGTAGTCCAGGACAGGGGGCGTTCAATGAGCAGTTCTTC CASSPGQGAFNEQFF - TRBV19 TRBD1 TRBJ2-1
TGTGCCAGCAGCGTAGCGGGGGGCGGGGGAACGCAGTATTTT CASSVAGGGGTQYF - TRBV9 - TRBJ2-3
TGTGCCAGCAGCTTCTCGGGACAGGGACCGAACACTGAAGCTTTCTTT CASSFSGQGPNTEAFF - TRBV7-9 TRBD1 TRBJ1-1
TGTGCCTGGAGTGCCCCCGGGCGCGGTGTGTATTCACCCCTCCACTTT CAWSAPGRGVYSPLHF - TRBV30 - TRBJ1-6
TGCGCCAGCAGCTTTCTCACGAGCTCCTACAATGAGCAGTTCTTC CASSFLTSSYNEQFF once TRBV5-1 - TRBJ2-1
TGTGCCAGCAGCTTAGATGCTAGCGGGGGGTTTGCCACAGATACGCAGTATTTT CASSLDASGGFATDTQYF - TRBV7-9 TRBD2 TRBJ2-3
TGTGCCAGCAGCCCACTGGACAACTCCTACGAGCAGTACTTC CASSPLDNSYEQYF few TRBV14 - TRBJ2-7
TGCGCCAGCAGCTTGGGAGAGAGGTACAGGGGCTATATGAACACTGAAGCTTTCTTT CASSLGERYRGYMNTEAFF - TRBV5-1 TRBD1 TRBJ1-1
TGTGCCAGCAGCTGGGGACAGGGAATCAAGAGAACCCAGTACTTC CASSWGQGIKRTQYF - TRBV28 TRBD1 TRBJ2-5
TGTGCCGGGCCCGGACAGCGTGGCTACACCTTC CAGPGQRGYTF - TRBV30 - TRBJ1-2
TGTGCCAGCAGTGGGGCTTACGAGCAGTACTTC CASSGAYEQYF few TRBV2 - TRBJ2-7
TGTGCCAGCAGCTTACAGGGAATAGGTGGCTACACCTTC CASSLQGIGGYTF once TRBV7-9 - TRBJ1-2
TGTGCCAGCAGTGATGGGGGGAGCAATGAGCAGTTCTTC CASSDGGSNEQFF - TRBV2 - TRBJ2-1
TGCGCCAGCAGCTCACGCGGGGGTACAGATACGCAGTATTTT CASSSRGGTDTQYF - TRBV5-1 TRBD2 TRBJ2-3
TGTGCCAGCAGCCTCCAAGCCGACACCGGGGAGCTGTTTTTT CASSLQADTGELFF - TRBV7-9 - TRBJ2-2